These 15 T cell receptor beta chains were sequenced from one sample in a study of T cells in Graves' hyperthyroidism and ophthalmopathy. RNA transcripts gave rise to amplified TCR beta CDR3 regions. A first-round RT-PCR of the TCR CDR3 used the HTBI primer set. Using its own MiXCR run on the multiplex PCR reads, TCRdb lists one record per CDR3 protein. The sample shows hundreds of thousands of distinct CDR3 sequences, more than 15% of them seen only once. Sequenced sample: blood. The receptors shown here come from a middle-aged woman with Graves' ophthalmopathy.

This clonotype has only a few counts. The CDR3 DNA follows: TGCGCCAGCAGCCAATTAGGCGGAAAACTGTTTTTT. Translated, it gives CASSQLGGKLFF. This chain joins TRBV4-1 and TRBJ1-4; D unclear. Trimming stripped 2 bases from V and 10 bases from J, with 8 bases between. The CDR3 sequence is 12 residues long. CDR1 and CDR2 (germline): MGHRA, YSYEKL.

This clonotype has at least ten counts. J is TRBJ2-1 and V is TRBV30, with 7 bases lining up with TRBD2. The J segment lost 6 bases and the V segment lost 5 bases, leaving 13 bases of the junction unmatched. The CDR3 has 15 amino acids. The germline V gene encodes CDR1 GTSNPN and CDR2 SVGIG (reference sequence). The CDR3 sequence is CAWRRISGISNEQFF. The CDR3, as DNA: TGTGCCTGGCGAAGGATAAGCGGGATCTCCAATGAGCAGTTCTTC.

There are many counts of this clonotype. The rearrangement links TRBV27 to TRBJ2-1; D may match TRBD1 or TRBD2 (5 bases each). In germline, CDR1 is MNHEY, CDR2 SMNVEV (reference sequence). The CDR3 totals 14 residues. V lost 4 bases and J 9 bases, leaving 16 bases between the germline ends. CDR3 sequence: CASSSGRSWGEQFF. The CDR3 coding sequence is TGTGCCAGCAGTTCGGGACGGAGCTGGGGTGAGCAGTTCTTC.

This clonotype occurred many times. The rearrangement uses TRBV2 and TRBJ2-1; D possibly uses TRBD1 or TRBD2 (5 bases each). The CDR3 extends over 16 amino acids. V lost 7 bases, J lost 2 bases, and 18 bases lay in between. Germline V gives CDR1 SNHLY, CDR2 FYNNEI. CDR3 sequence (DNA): TGTGCCAGCAAACTAAGTGCCGGGACCCCCTACAATGAGCAGTTCTTC. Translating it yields CASKLSAGTPYNEQFF.

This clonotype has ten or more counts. CDR3 DNA sequence: TGTGCCAGCAGCCTATCCTCAGGGGACAACACTGAAGCTTTCTTT. It specifies CASSLSSGDNTEAFF. V gene TRBV3-1 combines with J gene TRBJ1-1; possible D gene TRBD1, 6 bases. CDR3 length: 15 residues. CDR1 and CDR2 from the germline V gene are LGHDT and YNNKEL (reference sequence). The V end lost 4 bases, the J end lost 2 bases, and 14 bases lay between the germline ends.

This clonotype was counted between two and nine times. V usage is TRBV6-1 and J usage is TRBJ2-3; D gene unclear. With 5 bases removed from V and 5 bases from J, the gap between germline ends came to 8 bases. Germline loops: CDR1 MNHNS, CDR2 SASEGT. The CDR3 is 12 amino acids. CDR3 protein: CASSNHLDTQYF. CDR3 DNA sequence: TGTGCCAGCAGTAACCACCTAGATACGCAGTATTTT.

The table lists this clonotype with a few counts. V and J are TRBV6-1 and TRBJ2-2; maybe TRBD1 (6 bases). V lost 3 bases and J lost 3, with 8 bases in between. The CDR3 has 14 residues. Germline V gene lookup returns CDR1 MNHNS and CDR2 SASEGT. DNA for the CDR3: TGTGCCAGCAGTGATACAGGGTACACCGGGGAGCTGTTTTTT. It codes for CASSDTGYTGELFF.

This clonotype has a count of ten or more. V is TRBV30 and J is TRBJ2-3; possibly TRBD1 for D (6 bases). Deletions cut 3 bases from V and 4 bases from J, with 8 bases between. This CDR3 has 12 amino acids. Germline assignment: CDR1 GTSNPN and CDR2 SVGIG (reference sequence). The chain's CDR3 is CAWRGASDTQYF. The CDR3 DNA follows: TGTGCCTGGAGGGGGGCGTCAGATACGCAGTATTTT.

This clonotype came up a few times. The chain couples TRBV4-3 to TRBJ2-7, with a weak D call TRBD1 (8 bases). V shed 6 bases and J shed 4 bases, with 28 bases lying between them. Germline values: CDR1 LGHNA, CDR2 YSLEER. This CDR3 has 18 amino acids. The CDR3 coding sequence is TGCGCCAGCAGTTGGGGACAGGTGCCGGGAGGCCCCCAATACGAGCAGTACTTC. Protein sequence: CASSWGQVPGGPQYEQYF.

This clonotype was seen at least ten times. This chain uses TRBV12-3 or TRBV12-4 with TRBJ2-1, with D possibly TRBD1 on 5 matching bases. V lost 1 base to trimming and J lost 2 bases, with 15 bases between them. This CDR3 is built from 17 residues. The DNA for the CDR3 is TGTGCCAGCAGTTTAGAAACGACAGTCCTACCCTACAATGAGCAGTTCTTC. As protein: CASSLETTVLPYNEQFF.

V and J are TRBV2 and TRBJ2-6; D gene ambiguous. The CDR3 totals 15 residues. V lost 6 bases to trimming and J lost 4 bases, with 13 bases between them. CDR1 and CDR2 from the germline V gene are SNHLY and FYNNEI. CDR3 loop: CASRIMGGGANVLTF. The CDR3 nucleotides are TGTGCCAGCAGGATCATGGGCGGAGGGGCCAACGTCCTGACTTTC.

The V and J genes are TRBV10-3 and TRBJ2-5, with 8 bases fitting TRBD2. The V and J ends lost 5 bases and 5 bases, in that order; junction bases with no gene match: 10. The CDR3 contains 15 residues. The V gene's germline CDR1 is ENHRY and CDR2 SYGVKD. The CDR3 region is CAISSGTPGGETQYF. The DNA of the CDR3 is TGTGCCATCAGTTCCGGGACACCGGGGGGGGAGACCCAGTACTTC.

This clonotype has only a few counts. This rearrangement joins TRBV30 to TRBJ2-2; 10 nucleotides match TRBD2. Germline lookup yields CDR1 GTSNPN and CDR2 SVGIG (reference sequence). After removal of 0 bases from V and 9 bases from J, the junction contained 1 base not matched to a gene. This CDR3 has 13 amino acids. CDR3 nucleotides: TGTGCCTGGAGTGTAGCGGGGGGGCGGGAGCTGTTTTTT. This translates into CAWSVAGGRELFF. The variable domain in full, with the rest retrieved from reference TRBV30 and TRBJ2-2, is SQTIHQWPATLVQPVGSPLSLECTVEGTSNPNLYWYRQAAGRGLQLLFYSVGIGQISSEVPQNLSASRPQDRQFILSSKKLLLSDSGFYLCAWSVAGGRELFFGEGSRLTVL.

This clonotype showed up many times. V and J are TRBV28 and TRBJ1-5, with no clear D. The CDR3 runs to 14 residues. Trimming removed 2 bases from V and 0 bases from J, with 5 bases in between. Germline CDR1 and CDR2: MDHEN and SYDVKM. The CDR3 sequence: CASSLPYSNQPQHF. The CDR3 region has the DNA TGTGCCAGCAGTTTACCGTATAGCAATCAGCCCCAGCATTTT.

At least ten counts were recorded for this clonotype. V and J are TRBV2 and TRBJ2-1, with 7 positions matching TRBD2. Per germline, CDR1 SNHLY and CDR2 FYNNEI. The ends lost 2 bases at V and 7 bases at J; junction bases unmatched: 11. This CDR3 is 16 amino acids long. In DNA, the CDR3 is TGTGCCAGCAGTGAAAATGGGGGGGAGTTTAGTAATGAGCAGTTCTTC. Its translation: CASSENGGEFSNEQFF.